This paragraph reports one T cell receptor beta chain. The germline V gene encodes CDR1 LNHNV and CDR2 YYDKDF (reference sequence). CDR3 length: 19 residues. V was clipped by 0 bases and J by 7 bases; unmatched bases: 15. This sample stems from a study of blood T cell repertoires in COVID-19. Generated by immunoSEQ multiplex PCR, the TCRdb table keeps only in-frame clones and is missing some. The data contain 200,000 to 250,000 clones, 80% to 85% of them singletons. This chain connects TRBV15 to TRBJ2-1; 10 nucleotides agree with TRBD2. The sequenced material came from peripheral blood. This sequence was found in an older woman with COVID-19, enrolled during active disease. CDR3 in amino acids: CATSRDLRRLAGEENEQFF. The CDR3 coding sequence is TGTGCCACCAGCAGAGATCTCAGGAGGCTAGCGGGAGAGGAAAATGAGCAGTTCTTC.